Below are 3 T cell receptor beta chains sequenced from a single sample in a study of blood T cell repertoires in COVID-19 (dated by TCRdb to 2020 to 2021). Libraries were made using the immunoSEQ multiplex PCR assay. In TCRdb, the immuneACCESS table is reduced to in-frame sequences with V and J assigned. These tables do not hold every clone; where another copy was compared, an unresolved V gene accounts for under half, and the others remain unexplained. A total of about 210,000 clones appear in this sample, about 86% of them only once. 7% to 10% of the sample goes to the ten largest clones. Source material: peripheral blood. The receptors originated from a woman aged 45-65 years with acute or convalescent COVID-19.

The CDR3 loop reads CASSPGGRLYEQYF. CDR3 DNA: TGTGCCAGCAGTCCAGGGGGCCGTCTCTACGAGCAGTACTTC. The V call is TRBV27, the J call TRBJ2-7; 8 bases align to TRBD1. The CDR3 extends over 14 amino acids. V lost 5 bases to trimming and J lost 3 bases; unmatched junction nucleotides: 6. Germline CDR1 and CDR2: MNHEY and SMNVEV (reference sequence).

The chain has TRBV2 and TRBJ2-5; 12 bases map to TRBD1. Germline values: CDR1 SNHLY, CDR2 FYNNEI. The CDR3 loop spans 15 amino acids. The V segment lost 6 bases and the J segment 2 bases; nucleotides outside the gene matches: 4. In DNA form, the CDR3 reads TGTGCCAGCAGGGGACAGGGGGCGCCTCAAGAGACCCAGTACTTC. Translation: CASRGQGAPQETQYF. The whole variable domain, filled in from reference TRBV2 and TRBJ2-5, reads EPEVTQTPSHQVTQMGQEVILRCVPISNHLYFYWYRQILGQKVEFLVSFYNNEISEKSEIFDDQFSVERPDGSNFTLKIRSTKLEDSAMYFCASRGQGAPQETQYFGPGTRLLVL.

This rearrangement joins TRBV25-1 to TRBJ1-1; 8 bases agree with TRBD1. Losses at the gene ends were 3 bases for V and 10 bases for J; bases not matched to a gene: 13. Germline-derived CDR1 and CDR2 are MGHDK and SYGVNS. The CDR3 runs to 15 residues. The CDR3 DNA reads TGTGCCAGCAGTGACCCTCGGACAGGGTACTCCTCAGCTTTCTTT. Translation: CASSDPRTGYSSAFF.